This TCR beta chain originates from a study of control samples from healthy donors and cancer patients. Measured with immunoSEQ multiplex PCR; TCRdb has only the in-frame clones, and not every one. The profile covers approximately 94,000 clones, with approximately 84% appearing a single time and roughly 39% taken by the ten largest. The CDR3 extends over 16 amino acids. Germline assignment: CDR1 KGHDR and CDR2 SFDVKD. Trimming removed 4 bases from V and 5 bases from J, with 16 bases in between. The origin of this receptor is an older man with lung cancer. The sample was PBMCs. The rearrangement links TRBV24-1 to TRBJ2-2, with a weak D call TRBD1 (5 bases). The CDR3 is CATSEKGAVWTGELFF. The DNA of the CDR3 is TGTGCCACCAGTGAAAAAGGGGCAGTTTGGACCGGGGAGCTGTTTTTT.